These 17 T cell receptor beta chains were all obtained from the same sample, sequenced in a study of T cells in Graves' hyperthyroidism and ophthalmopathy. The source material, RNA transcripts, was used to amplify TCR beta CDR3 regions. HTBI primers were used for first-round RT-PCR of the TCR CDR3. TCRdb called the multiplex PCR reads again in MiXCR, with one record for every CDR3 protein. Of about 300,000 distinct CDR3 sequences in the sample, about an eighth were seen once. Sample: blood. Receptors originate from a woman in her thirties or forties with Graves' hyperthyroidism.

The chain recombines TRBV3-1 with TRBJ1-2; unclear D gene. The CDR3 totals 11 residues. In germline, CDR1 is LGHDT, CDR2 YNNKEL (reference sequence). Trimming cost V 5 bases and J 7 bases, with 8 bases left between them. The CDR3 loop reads CASSVGSGYTF. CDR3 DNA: TGTGCCAGCAGCGTAGGGAGTGGCTACACCTTC. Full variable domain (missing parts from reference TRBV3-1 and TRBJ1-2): DTAVSQTPKYLVTQMGNDKSIKCEQNLGHDTMYWYKQDSKKFLKIMFSYNNKELIINETVPNRFSPKSPDKAHLNLHINSLELGDSAVYFCASSVGSGYTFGSGTRLTVV.

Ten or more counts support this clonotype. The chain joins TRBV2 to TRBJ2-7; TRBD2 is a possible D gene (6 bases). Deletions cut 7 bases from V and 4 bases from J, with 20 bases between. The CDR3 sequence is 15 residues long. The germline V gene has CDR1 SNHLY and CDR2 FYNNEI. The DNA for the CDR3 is TGTGCCAGCACCCCCCTGACTAGAAGTGGTTACGAGCAGTACTTC. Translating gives CASTPLTRSGYEQYF.

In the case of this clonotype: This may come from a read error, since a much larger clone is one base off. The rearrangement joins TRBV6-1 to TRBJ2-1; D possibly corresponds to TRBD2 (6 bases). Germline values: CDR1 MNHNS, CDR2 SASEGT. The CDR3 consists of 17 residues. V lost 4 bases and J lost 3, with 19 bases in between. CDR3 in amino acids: CASSARRGISGYNEQFF. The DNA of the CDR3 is TGTGCCAGCAGTGCCCGCCGCGGGATTAGCGGCTACAATGAGCAGTTCTTC.

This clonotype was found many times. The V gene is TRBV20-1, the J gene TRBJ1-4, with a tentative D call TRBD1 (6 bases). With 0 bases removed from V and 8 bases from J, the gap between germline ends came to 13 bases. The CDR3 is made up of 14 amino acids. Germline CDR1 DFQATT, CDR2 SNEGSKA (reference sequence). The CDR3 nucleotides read TGCAGTGCTAGAGAACAGGGACTAGGGGAAAAACTGTTTTTT. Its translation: CSAREQGLGEKLFF.

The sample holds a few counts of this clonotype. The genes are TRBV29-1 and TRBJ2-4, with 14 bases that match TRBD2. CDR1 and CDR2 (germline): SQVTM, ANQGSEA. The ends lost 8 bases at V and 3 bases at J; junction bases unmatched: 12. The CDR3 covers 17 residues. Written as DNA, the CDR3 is TGCAGCTTAATGACTAGCGGGAGGGCCGATGGCAAAAACATTCAGTACTTC. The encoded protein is CSLMTSGRADGKNIQYF.

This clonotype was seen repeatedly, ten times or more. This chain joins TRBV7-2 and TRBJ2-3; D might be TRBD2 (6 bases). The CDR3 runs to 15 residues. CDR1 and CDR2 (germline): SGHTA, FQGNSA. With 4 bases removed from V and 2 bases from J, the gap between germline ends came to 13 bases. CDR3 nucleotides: TGTGCCAGCAGCTGGGGACTGTCGAACACAGATACGCAGTATTTT. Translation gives CASSWGLSNTDTQYF. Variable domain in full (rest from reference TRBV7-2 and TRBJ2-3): GAGVSQSPSNKVTEKGKDVELRCDPISGHTALYWYRQSLGQGLEFLIYFQGNSAPDKSGLPSDRFSAERTGGSVSTLTIQRTQQEDSAVYLCASSWGLSNTDTQYFGPGTRLTVL.

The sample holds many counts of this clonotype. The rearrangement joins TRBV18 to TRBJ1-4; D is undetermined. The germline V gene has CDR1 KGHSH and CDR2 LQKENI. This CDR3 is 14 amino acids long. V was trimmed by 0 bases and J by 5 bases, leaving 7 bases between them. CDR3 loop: CASSPPSQNEKLFF. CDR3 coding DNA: TGTGCCAGCTCACCACCCAGTCAGAATGAAAAACTGTTTTTT.

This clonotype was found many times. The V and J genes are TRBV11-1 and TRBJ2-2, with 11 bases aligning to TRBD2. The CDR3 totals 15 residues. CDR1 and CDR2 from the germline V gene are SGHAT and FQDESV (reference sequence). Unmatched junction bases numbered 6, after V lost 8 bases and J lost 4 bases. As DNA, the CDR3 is TGTGCCAGCTCTTCGCTAGCGGGAGGCACCGGGGAGCTGTTTTTT. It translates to CASSSLAGGTGELFF.

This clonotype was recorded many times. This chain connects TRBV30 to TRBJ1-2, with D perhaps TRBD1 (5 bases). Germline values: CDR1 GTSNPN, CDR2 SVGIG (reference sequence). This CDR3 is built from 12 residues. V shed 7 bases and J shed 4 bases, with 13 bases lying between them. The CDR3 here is CASTASGYGYTF. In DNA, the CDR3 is TGTGCCTCGACAGCGTCTGGCTATGGCTACACCTTC.

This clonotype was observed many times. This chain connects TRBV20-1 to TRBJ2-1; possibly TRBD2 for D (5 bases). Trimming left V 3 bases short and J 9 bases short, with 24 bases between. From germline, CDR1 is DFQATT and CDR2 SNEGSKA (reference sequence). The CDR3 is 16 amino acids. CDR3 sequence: CSASPYTRSGLAEQFF. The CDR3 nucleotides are TGCAGTGCTAGCCCCTACACTAGGTCCGGATTGGCTGAGCAGTTCTTC.

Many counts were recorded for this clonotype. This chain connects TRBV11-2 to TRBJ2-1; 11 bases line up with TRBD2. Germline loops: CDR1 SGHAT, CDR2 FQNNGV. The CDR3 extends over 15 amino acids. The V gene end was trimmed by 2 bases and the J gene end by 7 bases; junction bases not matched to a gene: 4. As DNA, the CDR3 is TGTGCCAGCAGCTTACTAGCGGGAGGTGCTAATGAGCAGTTCTTC. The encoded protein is CASSLLAGGANEQFF.

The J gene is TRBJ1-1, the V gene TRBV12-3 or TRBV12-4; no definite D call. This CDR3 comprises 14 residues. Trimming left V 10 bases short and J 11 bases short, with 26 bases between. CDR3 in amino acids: CATSQEVSTPWAFF. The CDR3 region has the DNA TGTGCCACCAGCCAAGAGGTCAGCACCCCTTGGGCTTTCTTT.

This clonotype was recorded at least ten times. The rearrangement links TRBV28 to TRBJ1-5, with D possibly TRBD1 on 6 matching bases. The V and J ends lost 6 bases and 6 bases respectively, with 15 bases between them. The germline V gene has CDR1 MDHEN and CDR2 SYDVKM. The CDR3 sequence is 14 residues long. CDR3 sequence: CASSTGKLIQPQHF. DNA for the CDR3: TGTGCCAGCAGCACAGGGAAACTCATTCAGCCCCAGCATTTT.

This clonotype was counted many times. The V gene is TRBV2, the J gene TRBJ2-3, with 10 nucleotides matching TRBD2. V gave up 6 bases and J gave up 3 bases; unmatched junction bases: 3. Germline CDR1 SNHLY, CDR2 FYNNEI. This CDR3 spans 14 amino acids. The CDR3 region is CASRFSGRTDTQYF. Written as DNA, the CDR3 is TGTGCCAGCAGATTTAGCGGGAGGACAGATACGCAGTATTTT.

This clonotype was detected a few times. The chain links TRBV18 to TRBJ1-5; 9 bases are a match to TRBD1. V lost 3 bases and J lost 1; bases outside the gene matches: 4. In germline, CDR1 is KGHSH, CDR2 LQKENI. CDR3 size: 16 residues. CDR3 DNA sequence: TGTGCCAGCTCACCTCCGGGACAGGGCAGCAATCAGCCCCAGCATTTT. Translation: CASSPPGQGSNQPQHF. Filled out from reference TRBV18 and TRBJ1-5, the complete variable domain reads NAGVMQNPRHLVRRRGQEARLRCSPMKGHSHVYWYRQLPEEGLKFMVYLQKENIIDESGMPKERFSAEFPKEGPSILRIQQVVRGDSAAYFCASSPPGQGSNQPQHFGDGTRLSIL.

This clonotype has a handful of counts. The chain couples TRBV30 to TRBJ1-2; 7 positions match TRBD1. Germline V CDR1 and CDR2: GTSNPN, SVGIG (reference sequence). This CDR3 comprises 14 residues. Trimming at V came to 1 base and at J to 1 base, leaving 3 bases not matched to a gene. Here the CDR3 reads CAWSGGGFNYGYTF. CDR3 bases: TGTGCCTGGAGTGGAGGGGGCTTTAACTATGGCTACACCTTC. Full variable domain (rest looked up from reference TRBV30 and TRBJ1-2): SQTIHQWPATLVQPVGSPLSLECTVEGTSNPNLYWYRQAAGRGLQLLFYSVGIGQISSEVPQNLSASRPQDRQFILSSKKLLLSDSGFYLCAWSGGGFNYGYTFGSGTRLTVV.

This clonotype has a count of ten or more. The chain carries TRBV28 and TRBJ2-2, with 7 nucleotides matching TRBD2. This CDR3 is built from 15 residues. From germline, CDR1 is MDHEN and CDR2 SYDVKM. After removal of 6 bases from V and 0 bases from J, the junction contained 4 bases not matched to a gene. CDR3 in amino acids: CASSGGGANTGELFF. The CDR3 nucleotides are TGTGCCAGCAGCGGTGGGGGGGCGAACACCGGGGAGCTGTTTTTT.